These 10 T cell receptor beta chains were all obtained from the same sample, sequenced in a study of cytomegalovirus exposure and HLA in healthy donors. Use of 60 Vbeta and 13 Jbeta primers characterized the PCR. Data came from immunoSEQ multiplex PCR; TCRdb stores just in-frame clones and leaves some out. In the table there are approximately 250,000 clones, around 80% of which are singletons. The specimen was PBMCs. The receptors here all came from a boy between 10 and 17 years old in good health and CMV-seronegative.

V is TRBV6-5 and J is TRBJ1-2, with 8 bases fitting TRBD1. The CDR3 extends over 14 amino acids. Per the germline V gene, CDR1 is MNHEY and CDR2 is SVGAGI. J was trimmed by 7 bases and V by 6 bases; bases with no gene match: 10. The CDR3 DNA reads as TGTGCCAGCAGCGCCGGACAGGGAACTGGTGGCTACACCTTC. This sequence encodes CASSAGQGTGGYTF.

The rearrangement uses TRBV30 and TRBJ1-5; the match to TRBD1 covers 7 bases. The J segment lost 4 bases and the V segment lost 7 bases, leaving 13 bases of the junction unmatched. The CDR3 contains 15 residues. Germline CDR1 is GTSNPN and CDR2 is SVGIG (reference sequence). The CDR3 DNA is TGTGCCTACGCTAGCCAGGGACAGAAGAATCAGCCCCAGCATTTT. Encoded protein: CAYASQGQKNQPQHF.

J is TRBJ2-3 and V is TRBV19; TRBD2 agrees at 11 bases. Germline CDR1 LNHDA, CDR2 SQIVND (reference sequence). V shed 8 bases and J 4 bases; nucleotides not matched to a gene: 11. The length of the CDR3 is 16 residues. DNA of the CDR3: TGTGCCAGTCTGGGGGCTAGCGGGGGGTCGGCAGATACGCAGTATTTT. Amino acids: CASLGASGGSADTQYF.

This chain links TRBV5-1 with TRBJ2-1, with 9 bases identical to TRBD2. Germline trimming cut 4 bases from V and 6 bases from J; bases unmatched to any gene: 11. Germline-derived CDR1 and CDR2 are SGHRS and YFSETQ. The CDR3 contains 16 residues. CDR3 nucleotides: TGCGCCAGCAGCCGACCGGAGGGAGCGGGAGGCAATGAGCAGTTCTTC. Translating gives CASSRPEGAGGNEQFF.

V gene TRBV5-1 combines with J gene TRBJ2-5; TRBD1 matches at 7 bases. The CDR3 extends over 13 amino acids. CDR1 and CDR2 (germline): SGHRS, YFSETQ. The trim removed 6 bases at V and 3 bases at J, leaving 5 bases unmatched. CDR3 coding DNA: TGCGCCAGCAACAGGGGTCTCAAAGAGACCCAGTACTTC. Translated, it gives CASNRGLKETQYF.

This clone was detected only once. The chain has TRBV5-1 and TRBJ2-2; TRBD2 agrees at 10 bases. CDR1 is SGHRS, CDR2 YFSETQ, per germline. The CDR3 runs to 19 residues. Unmatched junction bases numbered 15, after V lost 1 base and J lost 6 bases. DNA of the CDR3: TGCGCCAGCAGCTTGATCATCGGAGCGGGGGGGAGCGGGGCCGGGGAGCTGTTTTTT. It codes for CASSLIIGAGGSGAGELFF.

The rearrangement joins TRBV7-8 to TRBJ2-7; the D gene is possibly TRBD2 (5 bases). Between the trimmed V and J ends, which lost 2 bases and 1 base, there was a span of 9 bases. This CDR3 contains 14 residues. Germline V lookup: CDR1 SGHVS, CDR2 FQNEAQ. The CDR3 here is CASSLFLASYEQYF. The CDR3 bases are TGTGCCAGCAGCTTATTCCTAGCTTCCTACGAGCAGTACTTC.

This clone was seen just once. The chain couples TRBV10-3 to TRBJ2-7; unclear D gene. Germline assignment: CDR1 ENHRY and CDR2 SYGVKD. Trimming left V 4 bases short and J 3 bases short, with 7 bases between. The CDR3 has 12 amino acids. For the CDR3, the DNA is TGTGCCATCAGTGGGAGTGTCTACGAGCAGTACTTC. Translation gives CAISGSVYEQYF.

The chain links TRBV19 to TRBJ2-3, with D possibly matching TRBD2 (6 bases). This CDR3 spans 14 amino acids. Germline values: CDR1 LNHDA, CDR2 SQIVND (reference sequence). V lost 4 bases to trimming and J lost 0 bases, with 8 bases between them. The CDR3 bases are TGTGCCAGTAGTACTAGCGTTAGCACAGATACGCAGTATTTT. Its translation is CASSTSVSTDTQYF. Drawing the rest from reference TRBV19 and TRBJ2-3, the complete variable domain is DGGITQSPKYLFRKEGQNVTLSCEQNLNHDAMYWYRQDPGQGLRLIYYSQIVNDFQKGDIAEGYSVSREKKESFPLTVTSAQKNPTAFYLCASSTSVSTDTQYFGPGTRLTVL.

The chain uses TRBV11-2 and TRBJ2-7, with 7 bases fitting TRBD1. Germline assignment: CDR1 SGHAT and CDR2 FQNNGV. This CDR3 has 14 residues. J lost 1 base, V lost 7 bases, and 7 bases had no gene match. Written as DNA, the CDR3 is TGTGCCAGCACGGTGGGACAGCTATCCTACGAGCAGTACTTC. Translating gives CASTVGQLSYEQYF. Full variable domain (outside the CDR3, taken from reference TRBV11-2 and TRBJ2-7): EAGVAQSPRYKIIEKRQSVAFWCNPISGHATLYWYQQILGQGPKLLIQFQNNGVVDDSQLPKDRFSAERLKGVDSTLKIQPAKLEDSAVYLCASTVGQLSYEQYFGPGTRLTVT.